Shown below are 10 T cell receptor beta chains from a single sample sequenced in a study of response to subunit inactivated influenza vaccine. In TCRdb, the RT-PCR reads were re-called with MiXCR into one record per CDR3 protein. The sample records some 520,000 distinct CDR3 sequences, approximately 15% being singletons. The input for sequencing was CD4+ T cells sorted from PBMCs, taken less than 30 months after vaccination. These TCRs come from a man aged 45 to 75 who received an inactivated influenza vaccine.

The J gene is TRBJ2-7, the V gene TRBV14, with 8 bases fitting TRBD2. The length of the CDR3 is 16 residues. The V gene end was trimmed by 4 bases and the J gene end by 3 bases; junction bases not matched to a gene: 11. Germline V gene data show CDR1 as SGHDN and CDR2 as FVKESK. DNA for the CDR3: TGTGCCAGCAGCCTAATGAGGGCGGGAGGAAACTACGAGCAGTACTTC. Translated: CASSLMRAGGNYEQYF.

The chain is built from TRBV5-1 and TRBJ2-1; tentatively, D is TRBD1 (5 bases). The CDR3 spans 15 residues. Germline V gene sequence: CDR1 SGHRS, CDR2 YFSETQ. Trimming took off 7 bases at V and 0 bases at J, with 14 bases between the two ends. Here the CDR3 reads CASWRDSSSYNEQFF. In nucleotides, the CDR3 is TGCGCCAGCTGGCGAGACAGTTCCTCCTACAATGAGCAGTTCTTC.

This clonotype was counted only a few times. This chain joins TRBV28 and TRBJ1-1, with D tentatively TRBD1 (6 bases). The CDR3 length is 15 residues. Trimming pared 7 bases from V and 1 base from J, leaving 16 bases between. The germline CDR1 and CDR2 sequences are MDHEN and SYDVKM. For the CDR3, the DNA is TGTGCCAGCATCTTAGGGGGGCGGAAGAACACTGAAGCTTTCTTT. It yields the protein CASILGGRKNTEAFF.

The J gene is TRBJ2-2, the V gene TRBV12-3 or TRBV12-4; D not resolved. The CDR3 totals 13 residues. V lost 2 bases, J lost 6 bases, and 7 bases lay in between. The CDR3 DNA sequence: TGTGCCAGCAGTTTACTAGTATCCGGGGAGCTGTTTTTT. Translation: CASSLLVSGELFF.

V and J are TRBV29-1 and TRBJ2-3, with D tentatively TRBD2 (6 bases). This CDR3 has 12 amino acids. The germline V gene has CDR1 SQVTM and CDR2 ANQGSEA. The CDR3 DNA reads TGCAGTGGTGGGGGGTTTACAGATACGCAGTATTTT. It yields the protein CSGGGFTDTQYF.

This clonotype was picked up many times. The rearrangement uses TRBV7-9 and TRBJ2-2; D remains unclear. The CDR3 contains 14 residues. CDR1 is SEHNR and CDR2 is FQNEAQ in the germline V gene (reference sequence). V was clipped by 5 bases and J by 1 base, with 8 bases between them. CDR3 sequence (DNA): TGTGCCAGCAGCCCTAAACGGAACACCGGGGAGCTGTTTTTT. Translated, it gives CASSPKRNTGELFF. The full variable domain, in which reference TRBV7-9 and TRBJ2-2 provide the parts outside the CDR3, is DTGVSQNPRHKITKRGQNVTFRCDPISEHNRLYWYRQTLGQGPEFLTYFQNEAQLEKSRLLSDRFSAERPKGSFSTLEIQRTEQGDSAMYLCASSPKRNTGELFFGEGSRLTVL.

The chain has TRBV6-5 and TRBJ1-3; D uncertain. V lost 0 bases and J 2 bases, leaving 11 bases between the germline ends. Per germline, CDR1 MNHEY and CDR2 SVGAGI. The CDR3 runs to 16 residues. CDR3 coding DNA: TGTGCCAGCAGTTACTCGGCTTACACGGCTGGAAACACCATATATTTT. Translation gives CASSYSAYTAGNTIYF.

CDR3 coding DNA: TGTGCCAGCATCGGGGGACTCAATCAGCCCCAGCATTTT. Its protein product is CASIGGLNQPQHF. The chain has TRBV3-1 and TRBJ1-5; D perhaps matches TRBD1 (5 bases). The CDR3 covers 13 residues. Germline-derived CDR1 and CDR2 are LGHDT and YNNKEL (reference sequence). V lost 7 bases and J 3 bases, leaving 10 bases between the germline ends.

The chain carries TRBV15 and TRBJ1-5; D unclear. The V end was cut by 3 bases, the J end by 6 bases, with 12 bases between. The CDR3 consists of 14 residues. Germline CDR1 is LNHNV and CDR2 is YYDKDF (reference sequence). The CDR3 nucleotides read TGTGCCACCAGCAGTAGCTTTGAGGTTCAGCCCCAGCATTTT. Protein: CATSSSFEVQPQHF.

The rearrangement uses TRBV14 and TRBJ2-5; the D is unclear. The V gene lost 0 bases and the J gene lost 3 bases, with 5 bases spanning the gap. CDR1 and CDR2 from the germline V gene are SGHDN and FVKESK. This CDR3 contains 13 residues. Here the CDR3 DNA reads TGTGCCAGCAGCCAAGAGTGGGAAGAGACCCAGTACTTC. Residues: CASSQEWEETQYF.